Listed here are 2 T cell receptor beta chains from one sample, sequenced in a study of OX40 agonist ivuxolimab in advanced cancers. Profiling relied on immunoSEQ multiplex PCR, and the TCRdb table lists in-frame clones only, not all of them. This sample yields 60,000 to 75,000 clones, of which approximately 88% are seen a single time; more than 4.5% belongs to the top ten. The source was CD4+ or CD8+ T cells sorted from blood, collected in a trial of the OX40 agonist ivuxolimab. All receptors come from an adult with an advanced solid tumor such as melanoma, head and neck, liver or kidney cancer.

The chain joins TRBV28 to TRBJ1-6, with unresolved D. The CDR3 length is 18 residues. The germline V gene encodes CDR1 MDHEN and CDR2 SYDVKM. The V gene lost 5 bases and the J gene lost 1 base, with 18 bases spanning the gap. CDR3 protein: CASSLVGGKASYNSPLHF. CDR3 sequence (DNA): TGTGCCAGCAGTCTCGTGGGCGGTAAGGCGTCCTATAATTCACCCCTCCACTTT.

The genes are TRBV6-6 and TRBJ1-2, with D possibly TRBD1 on 5 matching bases. V dropped 2 bases and J dropped 8 bases, with 15 bases sitting between them. CDR1 is MNHNY, CDR2 SVGAGI, per germline (reference sequence). CDR3 size: 14 residues. The CDR3 loop is CASSYEARAEGYTF. The CDR3 nucleotides are TGTGCCAGCAGTTACGAGGCCAGGGCGGAAGGCTACACCTTC.